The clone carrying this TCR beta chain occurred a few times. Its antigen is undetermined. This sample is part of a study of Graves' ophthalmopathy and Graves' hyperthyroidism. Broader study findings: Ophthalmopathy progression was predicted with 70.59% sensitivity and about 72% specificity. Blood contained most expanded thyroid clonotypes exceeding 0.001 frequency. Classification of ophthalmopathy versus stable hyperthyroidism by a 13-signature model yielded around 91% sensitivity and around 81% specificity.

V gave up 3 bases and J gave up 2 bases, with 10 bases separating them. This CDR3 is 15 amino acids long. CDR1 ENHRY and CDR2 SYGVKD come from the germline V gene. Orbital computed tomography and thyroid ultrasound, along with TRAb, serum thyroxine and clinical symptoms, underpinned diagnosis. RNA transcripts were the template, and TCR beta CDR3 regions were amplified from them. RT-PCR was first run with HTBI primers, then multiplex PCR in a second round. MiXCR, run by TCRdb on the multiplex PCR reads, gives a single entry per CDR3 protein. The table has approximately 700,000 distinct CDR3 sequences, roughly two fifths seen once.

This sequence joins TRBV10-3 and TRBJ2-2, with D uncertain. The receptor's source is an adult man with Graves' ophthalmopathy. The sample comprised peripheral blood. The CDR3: CAISEFKSNTGELFF. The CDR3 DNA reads TGTGCCATCAGTGAATTTAAGTCTAACACCGGGGAGCTGTTTTTT.